The 16 T cell receptor beta chains presented below share a single source sample, sequenced in a study of CD8 T cells in Susac syndrome. Random hexamers were used to reverse transcribe an amount of roughly 0.5 to 1 ug RNA. TCRdb reanalysed the immunoSEQ multiplex PCR reads using MiXCR and keeps one entry per CDR3 protein. The sample lists more than 85,000 distinct CDR3 sequences; around 95% were seen once. The material sequenced was CD4+ T cells from PBMCs. These receptors all stem from a human donor in good health.

V is TRBV14 and J is TRBJ2-3, with D perhaps matching TRBD2 (5 bases). This CDR3 region has 15 residues. Trimming took off 1 base at V and 9 bases at J, with 17 bases between the two ends. CDR1 and CDR2 (germline): SGHDN, FVKESK. The CDR3 DNA reads as TGTGCCAGCAGCCAAGTGGACCTCGGACGCGGGACGCAGTATTTT. Protein: CASSQVDLGRGTQYF.

This chain joins TRBV2 and TRBJ1-1; the D gene is possibly TRBD1 (5 bases). Germline CDR1 is SNHLY and CDR2 is FYNNEI. This CDR3 region has 13 residues. The ends were cut back, 6 bases at V and 5 bases at J, with 13 bases in the middle. The CDR3 nucleotides read TGTGCCAGCAGATCGGGGCCGGGGACTGAAGCTTTCTTT. Protein product: CASRSGPGTEAFF.

V and J are TRBV3-1 and TRBJ2-7; 9 bases agree with TRBD1. The germline V gene has CDR1 LGHDT and CDR2 YNNKEL (reference sequence). Trimming cost V 4 bases and J 3 bases; bases outside gene matches: 7. The CDR3 consists of 15 residues. The CDR3 sequence: CASSLGGTGNYEQYF. CDR3 bases: TGTGCCAGCAGCCTCGGAGGGACAGGGAACTACGAGCAGTACTTC.

The V gene is TRBV7-9, the J gene TRBJ2-5; perhaps TRBD2 as D (5 bases). The CDR3 length is 16 residues. Germline V gene lookup returns CDR1 SEHNR and CDR2 FQNEAQ (reference sequence). V lost 7 bases to trimming and J lost 2 bases, with 20 bases between them. As DNA, the CDR3 is TGTGCCAGCACCCTTAGTAGGACTCGAGCACAAGAGACCCAGTACTTC. Translated, it gives CASTLSRTRAQETQYF.

The chain joins TRBV6-5 to TRBJ2-2, with D possibly TRBD2 on 6 matching bases. The CDR3 spans 14 residues. Germline V gene sequence: CDR1 MNHEY, CDR2 SVGAGI. The CDR3 bases are TGTGCAGTCGGGACTCCCAAGAACACCGGGGAGCTGTTTTTT. Translation: CAVGTPKNTGELFF.

The chain has TRBV29-1 and TRBJ1-5, with 9 nucleotides matching TRBD1. CDR1 and CDR2 (germline): SQVTM, ANQGSEA. This CDR3 is 15 amino acids long. J gave up 2 bases and V 4 bases, and 6 bases lay outside the gene matches. The CDR3 nucleotides read TGCAGCGTTGGACCGACAGGGGGTGGCAATCAGCCCCAGCATTTT. Amino acid sequence: CSVGPTGGGNQPQHF.

J is TRBJ1-2 and V is TRBV24-1; D is uncertain. CDR3 length: 13 amino acids. Trimming removed 3 bases at V and 4 bases at J, with 8 bases between. CDR1 is KGHDR, CDR2 SFDVKD, per germline. Here the CDR3 DNA reads TGTGCCACCAGTGATACAGACCTCTATGGCTACACCTTC. Residues: CATSDTDLYGYTF.

This chain connects TRBV7-8 to TRBJ2-5; 12 nucleotides align to TRBD2. Trimming took 5 bases from V and 5 from J; bases not matched to a gene: 9. The CDR3 length is 16 residues. The germline V gene has CDR1 SGHVS and CDR2 FQNEAQ. The CDR3 loop is CASSPGRTSGVETQYF. CDR3 nucleotides: TGTGCCAGCAGCCCCGGAAGGACTAGCGGGGTGGAGACCCAGTACTTC.

This sequence joins TRBV5-4 and TRBJ2-3; D is ambiguous. Germline CDR1 reads SGHNT; CDR2 reads YYREEE (reference sequence). Deletions cut 0 bases from V and 4 bases from J, with 6 bases between. The CDR3 has 13 residues. CDR3 in amino acids: CASSLGPSDTQYF. The CDR3 nucleotides read TGTGCCAGCAGCTTGGGACCCTCAGATACGCAGTATTTT.

The V gene is TRBV6-2 or TRBV6-3, the J gene TRBJ2-7; 15 bases agree with TRBD2. Germline V lookup: CDR1 MNHEY, CDR2 SVGEGT. V trimming: 5 bases; J trimming: 3 bases; junction bases outside the gene matches: 8. This CDR3 contains 17 residues. The CDR3 is CASSGLAGGPGSYEQYF. In nucleotides, the CDR3 is TGTGCCAGCAGTGGACTAGCGGGAGGGCCAGGGAGCTACGAGCAGTACTTC.

The V call is TRBV2, the J call TRBJ2-3, with a weak D call TRBD2 (5 bases). The germline CDR1 and CDR2 sequences are SNHLY and FYNNEI. V lost 6 bases, J lost 5 bases, and 12 bases lay in between. The CDR3 spans 13 residues. CDR3 region: CASRKGVGDTQYF. CDR3 in DNA: TGTGCCAGCAGGAAGGGAGTAGGAGATACGCAGTATTTT.

The chain uses TRBV7-9 and TRBJ2-5; D not resolved. The CDR3 covers 12 residues. CDR1 and CDR2 (germline): SEHNR, FQNEAQ (reference sequence). Trimming pared 5 bases from V and 4 bases from J, leaving 8 bases between. CDR3 region: CASSPLSETQYF. CDR3 DNA sequence: TGTGCCAGCAGCCCTCTGTCAGAGACCCAGTACTTC.

The V gene is TRBV28, the J gene TRBJ2-3; D call uncertain. Germline V gene sequence: CDR1 MDHEN, CDR2 SYDVKM. Trimming shortened V by 3 bases and J by 2 bases, and 12 bases separated the two germline ends. The CDR3 runs to 15 residues. In DNA, the CDR3 is TGTGCCAGCAGTTTGTCTGGGCTCCTCACAGATACGCAGTATTTT. Amino acid sequence: CASSLSGLLTDTQYF. The whole variable domain, remainder taken from reference TRBV28 and TRBJ2-3, is DVKVTQSSRYLVKRTGEKVFLECVQDMDHENMFWYRQDPGLGLRLIYFSYDVKMKEKGDIPEGYSVSREKKERFSLILESASTNQTSMYLCASSLSGLLTDTQYFGPGTRLTVL.

This clonotype was recorded once. This rearrangement joins TRBV20-1 to TRBJ1-2; 9 nucleotides align to TRBD1. CDR3 length equals 16 residues. V trimming: 6 bases; J trimming: 3 bases; junction bases outside the gene matches: 14. Germline CDR1 is DFQATT and CDR2 is SNEGSKA (reference sequence). The CDR3 protein is CSAIQGAFSLYYGYTF. DNA of the CDR3: TGCAGTGCGATACAGGGGGCTTTCTCCCTCTACTATGGCTACACCTTC.

V gene TRBV9 combines with J gene TRBJ2-7, with D perhaps given as TRBD1 or TRBD2 (5 bases each). The V end was cut by 4 bases, the J end by 5 bases, with 19 bases between. This CDR3 region has 15 residues. The germline CDR1 and CDR2 sequences are SGDLS and YYNGEE. The CDR3 DNA reads as TGTGCCAGCAGCCCGAACCGCCAGGGAGTCAACGAGCAGTACTTC. Translating gives CASSPNRQGVNEQYF.

The J gene is TRBJ2-7, the V gene TRBV20-1, with 12 bases aligning to TRBD1. This CDR3 has 14 residues. V shed 3 bases, J shed 5 bases, and the junction held 5 bases outside the gene matches. From germline, CDR1 is DFQATT and CDR2 SNEGSKA (reference sequence). As DNA, the CDR3 is TGCAGTGCTAGTGGGGGACAGGGGGCCGACGAGCAGTACTTC. Protein: CSASGGQGADEQYF.